The 25 T cell receptor beta chains given below trace back to one sample, sequenced in a study of blood T cell repertoires in COVID-19. Some clones are missing from TCRdb's copy, which holds only in-frame ones; the method was immunoSEQ multiplex PCR. The data show 200,000 or so clones, with 83% seen just once and approximately 6.1% held by the top ten. Material: peripheral blood. The receptors shown here come from a middle-aged woman with acute or convalescent COVID-19.

V gene TRBV27 combines with J gene TRBJ2-7, with D possibly TRBD2 on 6 matching bases. CDR1 is MNHEY and CDR2 is SMNVEV in the germline V gene (reference sequence). Trimming took off 2 bases at V and 6 bases at J, with 14 bases between the two ends. The CDR3 is 14 residues long. The CDR3 here is CASSLLGGGREQYF. As DNA, the CDR3 is TGTGCCAGCAGTTTACTTGGGGGAGGACGCGAGCAGTACTTC.

The J gene is TRBJ1-1, the V gene TRBV10-3; unclear D gene. V was trimmed by 2 bases and J by 5 bases, leaving 6 bases between them. This CDR3 region has 12 residues. Germline values: CDR1 ENHRY, CDR2 SYGVKD. CDR3 protein: CAISEQMTEAFF. In DNA form, the CDR3 reads TGTGCCATCAGTGAGCAGATGACTGAAGCTTTCTTT.

The chain employs TRBV19 and TRBJ2-7; the match to TRBD1 covers 9 bases. Germline CDR1 is LNHDA and CDR2 is SQIVND (reference sequence). The CDR3 consists of 13 residues. J gave up 2 bases and V 5 bases, and 1 base lay outside the gene matches. CDR3: CASSRTGAYEQYF. CDR3 bases: TGTGCCAGTAGTCGGACAGGGGCCTACGAGCAGTACTTC.

This chain joins TRBV7-2 and TRBJ2-5; D gene ambiguous. The CDR3 extends over 12 amino acids. CDR1 is SGHTA, CDR2 FQGNSA, per germline. With 0 bases removed from V and 13 bases from J, the gap between germline ends came to 12 bases. The CDR3 is CASSLASRLPYF. In DNA form, the CDR3 reads TGTGCCAGCAGCTTAGCAAGCAGGTTACCGTACTTC.

This clone was picked up a small number of times. The chain couples TRBV7-9 to TRBJ2-1; D gene ambiguous. Germline V CDR1 and CDR2: SEHNR, FQNEAQ (reference sequence). The CDR3 length is 12 residues. With 4 bases removed from V and 10 bases from J, the gap between germline ends came to 11 bases. The CDR3 sequence: CASSSTSREQFF. The DNA for the CDR3 is TGTGCCAGCAGCTCGACCTCGAGGGAGCAGTTCTTC.

The chain has TRBV21-1 and TRBJ1-3. TRBV21-1 is recorded as a pseudogene. The CDR3 covers 12 residues. CDR3: CASSPGGNTIYF. Written as DNA, the CDR3 is TGTGCCAGCAGTCCCGGTGGAAACACCATATATTTT.

The rearrangement links TRBV6-2 or TRBV6-3 to TRBJ2-3; 8 nucleotides line up with TRBD2. The CDR3 length is 16 residues. Looked up from germline, CDR1 is MNHEY and CDR2 is SVGEGT. Trimming took 2 bases from V and 3 from J; bases not matched to a gene: 7. The CDR3 region has the DNA TGTGCCAGCAGTTACCCCCCGGGACTAGGTACAGATACGCAGTATTTT. Protein sequence: CASSYPPGLGTDTQYF.

This clone occurred a few times. The J gene is TRBJ2-7, the V gene TRBV28; D not certain. V was cut by 2 bases and J by 0 bases, with 11 bases left in between. Germline-derived CDR1 and CDR2 are MDHEN and SYDVKM. This CDR3 is 15 amino acids long. The CDR3 DNA is TGTGCCAGCAGTTTAGTCACCCGGAGCTCCTACGAGCAGTACTTC. Translated, it gives CASSLVTRSSYEQYF. Filled out from reference TRBV28 and TRBJ2-7, the complete variable domain reads DVKVTQSSRYLVKRTGEKVFLECVQDMDHENMFWYRQDPGLGLRLIYFSYDVKMKEKGDIPEGYSVSREKKERFSLILESASTNQTSMYLCASSLVTRSSYEQYFGPGTRLTVT.

In DNA, the CDR3 is TGTGCCAGCAACGAGGGCGCGAACTATGGCTACACCTTC. This translates into CASNEGANYGYTF. This chain connects TRBV25-1 to TRBJ1-2; D is undetermined. Between the trimmed V and J ends, which lost 7 bases and 2 bases, there was a span of 11 bases. The CDR3 spans 13 residues. The germline gives CDR1 MGHDK, CDR2 SYGVNS.

This clone was recorded only once. The chain is built from TRBV19 and TRBJ1-6; TRBD1 matches at 8 bases. Germline V lookup: CDR1 LNHDA, CDR2 SQIVND (reference sequence). The CDR3 has 15 residues. Trimming cost V 5 bases and J 14 bases; bases outside gene matches: 14. DNA for the CDR3: TGTGCCAGTAGTCCTTTACCGGGACAGGCTTCGGCCCTCCACTTT. It is translated as CASSPLPGQASALHF. Full variable domain (remainder filled in from reference TRBV19 and TRBJ1-6): DGGITQSPKYLFRKEGQNVTLSCEQNLNHDAMYWYRQDPGQGLRLIYYSQIVNDFQKGDIAEGYSVSREKKESFPLTVTSAQKNPTAFYLCASSPLPGQASALHFGNGTRLTVT.

This chain joins TRBV27 and TRBJ1-6, with D unresolved. The germline V gene encodes CDR1 MNHEY and CDR2 SMNVEV (reference sequence). The V and J ends lost 0 bases and 8 bases respectively, with 8 bases between them. This CDR3 is built from 14 residues. The CDR3 reads CASSLSPLDSPLHF. The DNA of the CDR3 is TGTGCCAGCAGTTTATCCCCACTGGATTCACCCCTCCACTTT.

Only one count was recorded for this clone. V gene TRBV19 combines with J gene TRBJ2-7; the D gene is possibly TRBD1 (5 bases). V was trimmed by 4 bases and J by 4 bases, leaving 14 bases between them. The CDR3 has 14 amino acids. The germline CDR1 and CDR2 sequences are LNHDA and SQIVND (reference sequence). CDR3 region: CASSTSGKIYEQYF. Written as DNA, the CDR3 is TGTGCCAGTAGTACGTCAGGGAAAATATACGAGCAGTACTTC.

The chain uses TRBV16 and TRBJ1-1; tentatively, D is TRBD1 (5 bases). Trimming took off 4 bases at V and 5 bases at J, with 11 bases between the two ends. The CDR3 is 13 amino acids. Germline values: CDR1 KGHSY, CDR2 FQNENV. CDR3 amino acids: CASSLRVGTEAFF. For the CDR3, the DNA is TGTGCCAGCAGCCTCAGGGTTGGGACTGAAGCTTTCTTT. Combining the CDR3 with reference TRBV16 and TRBJ1-1 gives the whole variable domain GEEVAQTPKHLVRGEGQKAKLYCAPIKGHSYVFWYQQVLKNEFKFLISFQNENVFDETGMPKERFSAKCLPNSPCSLEIQATKLEDSAVYFCASSLRVGTEAFFGQGTRLTVV.

The genes are TRBV29-1 and TRBJ1-1; TRBD1 is a possible D gene (5 bases). Germline V CDR1 and CDR2: SQVTM, ANQGSEA. The CDR3 is made up of 15 amino acids. V was cut by 5 bases and J by 0 bases, with 16 bases left in between. The CDR3 spells CSVIRVNILNTEAFF. In nucleotides, the CDR3 is TGCAGCGTTATCAGGGTTAACATTTTGAACACTGAAGCTTTCTTT.

V and J are TRBV5-4 and TRBJ2-1; tentative D call: TRBD1 (6 bases). The V end lost 4 bases, the J end lost 4 bases, and 15 bases lay between the germline ends. The CDR3 is 15 residues long. Germline values: CDR1 SGHNT, CDR2 YYREEE (reference sequence). The CDR3 bases are TGTGCCAGCAGCAGGGGACACGGAGAATACAATGAGCAGTTCTTC. This gives the protein CASSRGHGEYNEQFF.

The rearrangement joins TRBV6-5 to TRBJ1-5; D is unresolved. This CDR3 region has 13 residues. CDR1 and CDR2 from the germline V gene are MNHEY and SVGAGI. V lost 9 bases, J lost 5 bases, and 14 bases lay in between. The CDR3 loop is CASTRLNHQPQHF. In DNA, the CDR3 is TGTGCCAGTACCAGACTGAACCATCAGCCCCAGCATTTT.

The chain recombines TRBV2 with TRBJ1-5; 7 positions match TRBD1. This CDR3 is built from 14 residues. Per the germline V gene, CDR1 is SNHLY and CDR2 is FYNNEI. V dropped 5 bases and J dropped 7; count of bases not matched to a gene: 8. DNA for the CDR3: TGTGCCAGCAGTTTCCCGGGACAGAACCAGCCCCAGCATTTT. This translates into CASSFPGQNQPQHF.

This clone showed up just a few times. The chain uses TRBV5-1 and TRBJ1-4; the D gene is possibly TRBD1 (5 bases). Between the trimmed V and J ends, which lost 4 bases and 2 bases, there was a span of 12 bases. The CDR3 has 15 amino acids. Germline CDR1 SGHRS, CDR2 YFSETQ. Here the CDR3 DNA reads TGCGCCAGCAGCGCTAGCGGGGGGACTAATGAAAAACTGTTTTTT. Translating gives CASSASGGTNEKLFF.

The rearrangement links TRBV6-7 to TRBJ2-3; TRBD2 aligns across 8 bases. TRBV6-7 falls under the ORF class, with uncertain function. The CDR3 is 14 amino acids. Losses at the gene ends were 8 bases for V and 1 base for J; bases not matched to a gene: 5. The DNA of the CDR3 is TGTGCCAGCTTGACTAGCGTGGGCACAGATACGCAGTATTTT. Protein sequence: CASLTSVGTDTQYF.

The chain employs TRBV10-3 and TRBJ2-1; D unresolved. V was cut by 3 bases and J by 7 bases, with 7 bases left in between. Germline CDR1 ENHRY, CDR2 SYGVKD. This CDR3 has 12 amino acids. The CDR3 loop is CAISDRLNEQFF. DNA for the CDR3: TGTGCCATCAGTGATCGACTTAATGAGCAGTTCTTC.

The gene calls are TRBV6-5 and TRBJ1-5, with 9 nucleotides matching TRBD1. Germline trimming cut 5 bases from V and 3 bases from J; bases unmatched to any gene: 5. The germline V gene encodes CDR1 MNHEY and CDR2 SVGAGI. The CDR3 extends over 15 amino acids. The CDR3 coding sequence is TGTGCCAGCAGTCCAGACAGGGGGTACAATCAGCCCCAGCATTTT. Translating gives CASSPDRGYNQPQHF.

The V and J genes are TRBV5-1 and TRBJ2-1, with TRBD2 matching 8 bases. CDR3 length: 16 residues. The V and J ends lost 4 bases and 15 bases, in that order; junction bases with no gene match: 21. Per germline, CDR1 SGHRS and CDR2 YFSETQ. The CDR3 region is CASSPGLELLKWIRFF. The CDR3 nucleotides are TGCGCCAGCAGCCCGGGACTAGAACTACTTAAATGGATTCGGTTCTTC.

The genes are TRBV11-2 and TRBJ1-1; a weak D match, TRBD1 (5 bases). Germline V gene sequence: CDR1 SGHAT, CDR2 FQNNGV. Between the trimmed V and J ends, which lost 3 bases and 1 base, there was a span of 18 bases. This CDR3 region has 17 residues. The CDR3 DNA sequence: TGTGCCAGCAGCTTGGGGCGTTTGGGTGTCCGGAACACTGAAGCTTTCTTT. This sequence encodes CASSLGRLGVRNTEAFF.

This clone was seen a few times. V usage is TRBV5-6 and J usage is TRBJ2-4; TRBD1 matches at 7 bases. V dropped 4 bases and J dropped 1; count of bases not matched to a gene: 5. Germline CDR1 is SGHDT and CDR2 is YYEEEE. The CDR3 is made up of 15 amino acids. CDR3 amino acids: CASSLTGAAKNIQYF. Here the CDR3 DNA reads TGTGCCAGCAGCCTAACAGGGGCGGCCAAAAACATTCAGTACTTC.

This clone appeared once. The same CDR3 is also encoded by other DNA sequences in this sample. The CDR3 sequence: CASSFSGQPQHF. The CDR3 nucleotides are TGTGCCAGCAGTTTCTCGGGGCAGCCCCAGCATTTT. V and J are TRBV12-3 or TRBV12-4 and TRBJ1-5; no clear D gene. The CDR3 spans 12 residues. Trimming took 3 bases from V and 7 from J, leaving 7 bases between them.